A selection of T cell receptor beta chains follows, all from one sample in a study of blood T cell repertoires in COVID-19. The table came from immunoSEQ multiplex PCR; TCRdb's copy has only in-frame clones and leaves some out. The sample holds some 170,000 clones, roughly 80% seen once. Sequencing was done on a sample of peripheral blood. These receptors all come from a woman between 65 and 79 years old with acute or convalescent COVID-19. CDR3s include the opening cysteine and the closing phenylalanine or tryptophan. D genes are given only for firm matches. Clone size is shown for a subset of rows, as once, few, many or a class of expanded clone.

abundance,v_gene,j_gene,d_gene,CDR3nt,CDR3aa
once,TRBV19,TRBJ1-1,NA,TGTGCCAGTATACTTGCGGGTGCTGAAGCTTTCTTT,CASILAGAEAFF
NA,TRBV19,TRBJ1-1,TRBD1,TGTGCCAGTAGTCCGACGACAGGGGGCCTGAACACTGAAGCTTTCTTT,CASSPTTGGLNTEAFF
NA,TRBV19,TRBJ1-2,TRBD1,TGTGCCAGTAGGCCGCGGACAGGGGGACACCCTAACTATGGCTACACCTTC,CASRPRTGGHPNYGYTF
NA,TRBV4-1,TRBJ2-5,TRBD1,TGCGCCAGCAGCCCGGGACAGGGGGGGCAAGAGACCCAGTACTTC,CASSPGQGGQETQYF
NA,TRBV5-6,TRBJ2-1,TRBD2,TGTGCCAGCAGCTTGGCCCAAATAATAGCGGGAGGGCACAATGAGCAGTTCTTC,CASSLAQIIAGGHNEQFF
NA,TRBV6-5,TRBJ1-4,NA,TGTGCCAGCAGTTACTCTGGAGTAAGTGAAAAACTGTTTTTT,CASSYSGVSEKLFF
NA,TRBV6-2/TRBV6-3,TRBJ2-7,TRBD2,TGTGCCAGCGGTTCACGCCATTTAGCGGGGGGGCCTGGCGAGCAGTACTTC,CASGSRHLAGGPGEQYF
NA,TRBV20-1,TRBJ2-5,NA,TGCAGTGCCGAGTCGCAAGAGACCCAGTACTTC,CSAESQETQYF
NA,TRBV2,TRBJ2-1,TRBD2,TGTGCCAGCAGTCTATCGTGGTTCACTAGCGGAAACAATGAGCAGTTCTTC,CASSLSWFTSGNNEQFF
NA,TRBV29-1,TRBJ2-1,TRBD2,TGCAGCGTTGAAAGACGAGCGGGACCCTACAATGAGCAGTTCTTC,CSVERRAGPYNEQFF
NA,TRBV7-9,TRBJ2-5,TRBD2,TGTGCCAGCAGCTTAGTTGGACTAGCGGGAGAGACCCAGTACTTC,CASSLVGLAGETQYF
once,TRBV6-5,TRBJ1-5,NA,TGTGCCAGCAGTCCAGAACTATGGGGCAATCAGCCCCAGCATTTT,CASSPELWGNQPQHF
NA,TRBV4-1,TRBJ1-1,NA,TGCGCCAGCAGCCAGCAGTTGAACACTGAAGCTTTCTTT,CASSQQLNTEAFF
NA,TRBV28,TRBJ1-1,NA,TGTGCCAGCATATTCGGAGGGGCTCGTAACACTGAAGCTTTCTTT,CASIFGGARNTEAFF
once,TRBV6-1,TRBJ2-7,NA,TGTGCCAGCAGTGAAGCGGCAGGGGTTATGTCCTACGAGCAGTACTTC,CASSEAAGVMSYEQYF
many,TRBV11-3,TRBJ1-1,NA,TGTGCCAGCAGCTTGGGCTGGGGCGACACTGAAGCTTTCTTT,CASSLGWGDTEAFF